The T cell receptor (beta chain) under discussion was sequenced for a study of blood T cell repertoires in COVID-19. As handled by the study authors: Nucleated cell counts were estimated from reference gene primer amplification. Libraries were prepared by immunoSEQ multiplex PCR; TCRdb keeps only in-frame clonotypes and omits some of them. The DNA was the basis for D and trimming; V, J and clone size are from that table. The sample comprises 260,000 or so clones, roughly 85% of which are singletons, and 2.5% rests with the top ten. CDR3 length equals 14 residues. Trimming shortened V by 3 bases and J by 0 bases, and 8 bases separated the two germline ends. The V gene's germline CDR1 is SEHNR and CDR2 FQNEAQ (reference sequence).

The chain joins TRBV7-9 to TRBJ1-1, with unresolved D. Sequencing was carried out using PBMCs or T cells enriched from blood (not recorded which). The sequence derives from a woman aged 50 to 60 who had recovered from COVID-19. CDR3 bases: TGTGCCAGCAGCTTGCCACAGATGAACACTGAAGCTTTCTTT. Translated, it gives CASSLPQMNTEAFF.